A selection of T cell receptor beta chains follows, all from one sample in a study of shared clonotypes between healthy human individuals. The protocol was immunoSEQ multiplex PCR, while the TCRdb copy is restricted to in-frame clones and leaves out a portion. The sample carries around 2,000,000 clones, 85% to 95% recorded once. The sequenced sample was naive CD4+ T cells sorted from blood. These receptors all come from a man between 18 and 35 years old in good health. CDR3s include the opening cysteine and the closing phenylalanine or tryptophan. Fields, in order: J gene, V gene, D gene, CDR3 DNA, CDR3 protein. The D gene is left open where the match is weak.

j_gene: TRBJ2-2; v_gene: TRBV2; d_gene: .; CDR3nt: TGTGCCAGCCGTCCCGAATCGGTCACCGGGGAGCTGTTTTTT; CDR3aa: CASRPESVTGELFF
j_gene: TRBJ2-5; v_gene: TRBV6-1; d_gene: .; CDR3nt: TGTGCCAGCAGTGTTAGGAGGTTGTCAGAGACCCAGTACTTC; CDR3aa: CASSVRRLSETQYF
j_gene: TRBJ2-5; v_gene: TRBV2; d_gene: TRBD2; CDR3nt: TGTGCCAGCAGGACCGGGGGGGAGACCCAGTACTTC; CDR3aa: CASRTGGETQYF
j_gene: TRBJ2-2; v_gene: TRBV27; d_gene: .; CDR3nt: TGTGCCAGCAGCCCCGCTGGGCGCAGGGCCGGGGAGCTGTTTTTT; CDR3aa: CASSPAGRRAGELFF
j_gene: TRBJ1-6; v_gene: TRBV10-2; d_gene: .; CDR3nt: TGCGCCAGTTCGGGGGCGGGTTCACCCCTCCACTTT; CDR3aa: CASSGAGSPLHF
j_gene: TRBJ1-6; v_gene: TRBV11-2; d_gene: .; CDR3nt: TGTGCCAGCAGCACCCAGTGGGGGAGTTCACCCCTCCACTTT; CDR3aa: CASSTQWGSSPLHF
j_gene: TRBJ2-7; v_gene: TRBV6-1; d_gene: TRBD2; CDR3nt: TGTGCCAGCAGTGAATTACCTCCGGCGGCGCTAGCGGGAATCAACGAGCAGTACTTC; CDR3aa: CASSELPPAALAGINEQYF
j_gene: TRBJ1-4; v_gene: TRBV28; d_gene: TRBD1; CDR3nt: TGTGCCAGCAGTTTGGCTGGACAGGGGTACGGTGAAAAACTGTTTTTT; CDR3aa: CASSLAGQGYGEKLFF
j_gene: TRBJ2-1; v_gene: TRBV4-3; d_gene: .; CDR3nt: TGCGCCAGCAGCGTGACGGGAAGCTCCTACAATGAGCAGTTCTTC; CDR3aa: CASSVTGSSYNEQFF
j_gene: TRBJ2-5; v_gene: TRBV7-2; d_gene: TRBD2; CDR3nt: TGTGCCAGCAGCGTAAGCGGGAGTTGGGAGACCCAGTACTTC; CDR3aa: CASSVSGSWETQYF
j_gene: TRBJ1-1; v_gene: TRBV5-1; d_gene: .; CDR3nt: TGCGCCAGCAGCCGTACTGACTTGAACACTGAAGCTTTCTTT; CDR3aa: CASSRTDLNTEAFF
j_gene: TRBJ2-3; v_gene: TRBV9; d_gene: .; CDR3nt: TGTGCCAGCAGTGAGAGGGCGGGAAGCACAGATACGCAGTATTTT; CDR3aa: CASSERAGSTDTQYF
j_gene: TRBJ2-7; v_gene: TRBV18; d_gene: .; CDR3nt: TGTGCCAGCTCACCGGCTGGGGGCTACGAGCAGTACTTC; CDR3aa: CASSPAGGYEQYF
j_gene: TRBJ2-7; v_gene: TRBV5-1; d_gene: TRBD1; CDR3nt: TGCGCCAGCAGCTACCGGGACAGATCCTTCTACGAGCAGTACTTC; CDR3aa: CASSYRDRSFYEQYF
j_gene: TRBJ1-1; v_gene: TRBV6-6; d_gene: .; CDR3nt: TGTGCCAGCAGTTCCCTAGGGGCTTCTGAAGCTTTCTTT; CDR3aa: CASSSLGASEAFF
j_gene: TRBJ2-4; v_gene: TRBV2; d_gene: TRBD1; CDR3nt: TGTGCCAGCAGTGACGATCTTCCGGGACAGAAATCTAGAAACATTCAGTACTTC; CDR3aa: CASSDDLPGQKSRNIQYF
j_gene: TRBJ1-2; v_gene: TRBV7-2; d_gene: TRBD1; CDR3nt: TGTGCCAGCAGACACTACGACAGGGAGATCTATGGCTACACCTTC; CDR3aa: CASRHYDREIYGYTF
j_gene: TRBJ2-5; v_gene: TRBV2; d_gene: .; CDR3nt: TGTGCCAGCAGTGGGACTACCTCTCAAGAGACCCAGTACTTC; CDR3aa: CASSGTTSQETQYF
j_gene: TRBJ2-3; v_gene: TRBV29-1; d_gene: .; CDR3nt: TGCAGCGCTGAGGCCCTCAGGGGAGATACGCAGTATTTT; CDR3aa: CSAEALRGDTQYF
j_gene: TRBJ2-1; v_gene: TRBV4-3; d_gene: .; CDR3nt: TGCGCCAGCAGCCAAGGGGTCGGCTCCTACAATGAGCAGTTCTTC; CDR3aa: CASSQGVGSYNEQFF
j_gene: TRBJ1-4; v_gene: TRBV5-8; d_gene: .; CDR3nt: TGTGCCAGCATCCCACAGGGTCGGGAGGAAAAACTGTTTTTT; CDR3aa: CASIPQGREEKLFF
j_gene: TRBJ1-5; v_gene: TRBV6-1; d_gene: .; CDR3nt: TGTGCCAGCAGTGAACCCGGCGTTCAGCCCCAGCATTTT; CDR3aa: CASSEPGVQPQHF
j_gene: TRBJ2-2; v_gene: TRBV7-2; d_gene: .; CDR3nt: TGTGCCAGCAGCGACCTTACGAACACCGGGGAGCTGTTTTTT; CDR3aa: CASSDLTNTGELFF
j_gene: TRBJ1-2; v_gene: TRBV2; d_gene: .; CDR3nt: TGTGCCAGCAGAATAGGGTCGGAAGGCTATGGCTACACCTTC; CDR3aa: CASRIGSEGYGYTF
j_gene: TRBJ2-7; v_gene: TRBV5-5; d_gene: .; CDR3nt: TGTGCCAGCAGCTTAAGACTAGTGGGTATGTACGAGCAGTACTTC; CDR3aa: CASSLRLVGMYEQYF
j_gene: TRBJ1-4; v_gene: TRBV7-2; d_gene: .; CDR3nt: TGTGCCAGCAGGAGCAATGAAAAACTGTTTTTT; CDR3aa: CASRSNEKLFF
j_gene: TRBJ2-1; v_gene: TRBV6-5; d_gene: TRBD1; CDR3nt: TGTGCCAGCATAGGGACAGGGTCCTACAATGAGCAGTTCTTC; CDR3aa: CASIGTGSYNEQFF